Described below is a single T cell receptor beta chain sequence and its context. This clone turned up a few times. Its antigen remains undetermined. There are no base qualities to consult, and no much larger clone falls within one base. These data are taken from a study of cytotoxic CD8 clonotypes in ibrutinib-treated CLL (dated by TCRdb to about 2021). In the study overall: The cohort was composed of approximately 11 relapsed/refractory and 15 treatment-naive patients; IGHV unmutated status was identified in some 17 patients. Samples at response were collected after a median of 12 months of treatment, with a range of about 6 to 40 months. Longitudinal samples were obtainable from about 30% of the roughly 90 participants in the trial. On average, each sample had approximately 260,000 productive templates and around 100,000 productive rearrangements. Every sample from remission and from progressive disease was obtained while the patients were still on ibrutinib. Responses were partial in about 25 patients and complete in 2; after median about 70 months follow-up, about 14 stayed in remission and 12 progressed. Cryopreserved peripheral blood mononuclear cells were collected at three points: before therapy, at response, and at either sustained remission or disease progression. Summary of the overall study and its limitations: Public clonotypes were rare and either shrank or stayed stable during treatment, and the rise in clonality at ibrutinib response reflected expansion of private clonotypes. Lymph node repertoires were not examined, and the timing of sampling was not matched between patients in sustained remission and those whose disease progressed. At baseline, clonality was higher than in age-matched healthy donors and showed a strong correlation with circulating CD8+ T-cell counts. At ibrutinib response clonality went up, during sustained remission it held steady, and at progression it dropped back toward baseline.

CDR1 and CDR2 are read off the germline V gene as SNHLY and FYNNEI. Spanning cysteine to phenylalanine, the CDR3 consists of 14 amino acids. Just the 42-base CDR3 DNA is kept, in frame starting at base 1. Between the V and J ends, shortened by 8 bases and 0 bases respectively, the junction contains 13 bases. For TCR beta library preparation, around 2 micrograms of genomic DNA were isolated from cryopreserved PBMCs. Longitudinal blood samples from CLL patients on ibrutinib monotherapy were analyzed using high-throughput TCR beta sequencing. The patients took part in an open-label, single-center phase 2 trial of ibrutinib monotherapy. The goal of deep resolution MiSeq sequencing was a depth between 1 in 1 million and 1 in 200,000 T cells, and coverage averaged 10x per clonotype. TCR beta libraries were generated with the immunoSEQ hsTCRB Kit. In the paper's pipeline: The data were analyzed with ImmunoSEQ Analyzer and ImmunoSEQ Data Assistant, and V, D and J gene assignments followed IMGT definitions. Clonality, with values ranging from 0 to 1, was calculated as one minus the normalized Shannon entropy of productive rearrangement frequencies. Public clonotype analysis was restricted to overrepresented clonotypes comprising at least 0.05% of each patient's repertoire. About twelve repertoires from age-matched healthy donors, obtained from immuneACCESS, served as clonality controls. As stored in TCRdb, this immuneACCESS dataset retains in-frame rearrangements with V and J assigned. A fraction of the clones does not appear; measured against another copy, unresolved V genes explain less than half of the discrepancy, and the remainder lacks a known reason. V and J calls and clone size are those listed in that table; D and trimming were worked out from the DNA. In all, the sample holds about 300,000 clones, and 60% to 80% of those were seen once. The ten largest clonotypes hold about 5.9% of the sample.

The V and J genes are TRBV2 and TRBJ1-2; no D segment can be confidently identified. This sequence originates from a human donor with chronic lymphocytic leukemia. Sample: PBMCs, taken after 36 months of ibrutinib treatment. CDR3 reads: CASGRVGTNYGYTF. The sequenced DNA is TGTGCCAGCGGAAGAGTGGGGACTAACTATGGCTACACCTTC.